What follows describes a single TCR beta chain. The sample comes from a study of identical twins. Every sampled donor was Caucasian and healthy. TCRdb re-analysed the 5' RACE reads in MiXCR, keeping a single row per CDR3 protein. The table records some 500,000 distinct CDR3 sequences, approximately 15% of them present only once. The V gene lost 5 bases and the J gene lost 0 bases, with 8 bases spanning the gap. The germline V gene has CDR1 KGHSH and CDR2 LQKENI. The CDR3 loop spans 14 amino acids. This sample was shared with a second study, whose subject was yellow fever vaccine responses in identical twins. From that study: Among the twins, the vaccine T cell response reportedly seemed partly convergent and partly personalized.

The clonotype originates from a young woman in good health. Sequences were obtained from CD4+ T cells sorted from blood. The chain employs TRBV18 and TRBJ1-3; D may be TRBD1 (6 bases). The CDR3 loop reads CASSTGNSGNTIYF. CDR3 nucleotide sequence: TGTGCCAGCTCAACAGGGAACTCTGGAAACACCATATATTTT.